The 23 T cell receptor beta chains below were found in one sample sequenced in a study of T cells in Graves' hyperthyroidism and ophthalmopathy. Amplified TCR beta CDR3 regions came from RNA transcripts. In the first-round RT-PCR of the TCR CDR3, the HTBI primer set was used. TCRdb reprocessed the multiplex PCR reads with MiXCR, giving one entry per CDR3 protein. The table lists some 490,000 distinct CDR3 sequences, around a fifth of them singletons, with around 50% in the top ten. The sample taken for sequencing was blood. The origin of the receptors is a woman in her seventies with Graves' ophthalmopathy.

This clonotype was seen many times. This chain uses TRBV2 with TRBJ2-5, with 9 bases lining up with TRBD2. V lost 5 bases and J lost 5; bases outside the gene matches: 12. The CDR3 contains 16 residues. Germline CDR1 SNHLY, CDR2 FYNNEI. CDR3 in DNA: TGTGCCAGCAGTTTAGGCGGGAGGGCGTTTAGGGAGACCCAGTACTTC. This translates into CASSLGGRAFRETQYF.

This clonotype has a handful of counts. The DNA of the CDR3 is TGTGCCAGCGTTCTAGCGGGAGCCGAGACCCAGTACTTC. Translating it yields CASVLAGAETQYF. The chain has TRBV6-1 and TRBJ2-5; 10 bases fit TRBD2. Germline loops: CDR1 MNHNS, CDR2 SASEGT. Losses at the gene ends were 8 bases for V and 5 bases for J; bases not matched to a gene: 5. This CDR3 is 13 amino acids long.

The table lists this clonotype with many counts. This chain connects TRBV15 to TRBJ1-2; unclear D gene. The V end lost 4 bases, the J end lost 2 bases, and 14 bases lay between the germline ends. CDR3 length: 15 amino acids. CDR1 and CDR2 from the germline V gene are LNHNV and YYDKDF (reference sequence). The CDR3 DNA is TGTGCCACCAGCACCCCGTTAGGACGGAACTATGGCTACACCTTC. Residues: CATSTPLGRNYGYTF.

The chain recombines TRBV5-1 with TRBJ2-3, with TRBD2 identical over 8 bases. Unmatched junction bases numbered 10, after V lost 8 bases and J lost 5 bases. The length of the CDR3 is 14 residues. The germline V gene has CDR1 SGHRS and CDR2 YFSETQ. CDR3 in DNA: TGCGCCAGTCGGATGGCGGGAGGAATAGATACGCAGTATTTT. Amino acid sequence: CASRMAGGIDTQYF. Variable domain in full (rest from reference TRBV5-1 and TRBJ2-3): KAGVTQTPRYLIKTRGQQVTLSCSPISGHRSVSWYQQTPGQGLQFLFEYFSETQRNKGNFPGRFSGRQFSNSRSEMNVSTLELGDSALYLCASRMAGGIDTQYFGPGTRLTVL.

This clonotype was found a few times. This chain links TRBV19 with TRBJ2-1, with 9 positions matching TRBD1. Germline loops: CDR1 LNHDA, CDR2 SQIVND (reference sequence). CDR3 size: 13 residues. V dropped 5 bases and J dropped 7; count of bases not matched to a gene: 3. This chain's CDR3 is CASSYDRGNEQFF. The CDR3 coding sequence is TGTGCCAGTAGTTATGACAGGGGGAATGAGCAGTTCTTC.

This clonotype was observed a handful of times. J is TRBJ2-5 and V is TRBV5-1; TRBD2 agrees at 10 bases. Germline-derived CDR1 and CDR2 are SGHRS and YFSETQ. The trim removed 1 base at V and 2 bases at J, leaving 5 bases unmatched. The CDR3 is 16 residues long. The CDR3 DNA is TGCGCCAGCAGCTTGCTGGGAGCGGGAGGGCAAGAGACCCAGTACTTC. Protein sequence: CASSLLGAGGQETQYF.

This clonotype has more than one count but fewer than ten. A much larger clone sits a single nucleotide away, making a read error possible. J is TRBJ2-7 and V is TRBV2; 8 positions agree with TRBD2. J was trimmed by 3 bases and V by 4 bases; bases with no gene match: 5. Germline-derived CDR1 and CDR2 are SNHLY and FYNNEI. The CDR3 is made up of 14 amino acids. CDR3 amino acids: CASSGRGRIYEQYF. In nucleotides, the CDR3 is TGTGCCAGCAGTGGACGCGGGAGGATCTACGAGCAGTACTTC.

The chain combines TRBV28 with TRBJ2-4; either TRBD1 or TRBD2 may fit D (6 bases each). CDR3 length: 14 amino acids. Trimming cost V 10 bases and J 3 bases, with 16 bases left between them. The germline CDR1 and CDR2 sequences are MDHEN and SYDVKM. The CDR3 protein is CATGNGGGKNIQYF. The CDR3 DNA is TGTGCCACCGGGAACGGAGGGGGCAAAAACATTCAGTACTTC.

CDR3: CASSQLRRGSNQPQHF. CDR3 nucleotides: TGCGCCAGCAGCCAACTCAGAAGGGGGAGCAATCAGCCCCAGCATTTT. The chain joins TRBV4-1 to TRBJ1-5, with D possibly matching TRBD1 (6 bases). Germline V lookup: CDR1 MGHRA, CDR2 YSYEKL. The CDR3 is 16 residues long. With 2 bases removed from V and 1 base from J, the gap between germline ends came to 12 bases.

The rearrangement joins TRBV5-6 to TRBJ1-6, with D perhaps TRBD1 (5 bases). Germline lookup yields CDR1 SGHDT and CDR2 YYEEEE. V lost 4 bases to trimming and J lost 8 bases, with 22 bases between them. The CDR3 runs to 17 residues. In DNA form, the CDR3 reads TGTGCCAGCAGCCCGGGACTTCCCAGCCGAGGGTATTCACCCCTCCACTTT. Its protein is CASSPGLPSRGYSPLHF.

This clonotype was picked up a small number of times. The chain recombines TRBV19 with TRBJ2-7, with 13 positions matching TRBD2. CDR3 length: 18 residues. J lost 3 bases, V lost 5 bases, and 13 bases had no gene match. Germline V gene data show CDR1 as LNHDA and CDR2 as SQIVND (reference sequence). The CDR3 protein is CASSPRGLAGSSLYEQYF. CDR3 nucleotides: TGTGCCAGTAGTCCCCGGGGACTAGCGGGATCATCACTCTACGAGCAGTACTTC.

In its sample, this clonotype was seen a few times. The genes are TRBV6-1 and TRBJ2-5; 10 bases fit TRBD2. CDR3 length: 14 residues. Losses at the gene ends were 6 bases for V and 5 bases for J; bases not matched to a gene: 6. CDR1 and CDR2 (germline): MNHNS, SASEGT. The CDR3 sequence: CASRPSGRGETQYF. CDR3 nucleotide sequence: TGTGCCAGCAGACCAAGCGGGAGGGGCGAGACCCAGTACTTC.

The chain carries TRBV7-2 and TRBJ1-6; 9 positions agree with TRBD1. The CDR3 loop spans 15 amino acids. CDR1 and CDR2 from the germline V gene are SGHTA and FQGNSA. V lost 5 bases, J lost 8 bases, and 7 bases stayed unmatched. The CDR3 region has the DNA TGTGCCAGCAGCCGACCGGGACAGGGATATTCACCCCTCCACTTT. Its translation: CASSRPGQGYSPLHF.

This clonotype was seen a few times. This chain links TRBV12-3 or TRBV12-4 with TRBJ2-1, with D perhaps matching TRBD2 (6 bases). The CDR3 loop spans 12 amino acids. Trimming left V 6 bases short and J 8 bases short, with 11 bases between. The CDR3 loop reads CASSLAGYEQFF. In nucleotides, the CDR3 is TGTGCCAGCAGCCTTGCGGGGTATGAGCAGTTCTTC.

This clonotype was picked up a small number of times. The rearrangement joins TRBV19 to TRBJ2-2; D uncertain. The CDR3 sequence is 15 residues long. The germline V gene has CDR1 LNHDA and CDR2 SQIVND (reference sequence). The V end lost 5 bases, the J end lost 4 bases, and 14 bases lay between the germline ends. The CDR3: CASSALSGTTGELFF. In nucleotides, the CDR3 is TGTGCCAGTAGTGCGCTCTCCGGAACCACCGGGGAGCTGTTTTTT. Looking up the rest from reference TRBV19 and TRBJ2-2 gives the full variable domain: DGGITQSPKYLFRKEGQNVTLSCEQNLNHDAMYWYRQDPGQGLRLIYYSQIVNDFQKGDIAEGYSVSREKKESFPLTVTSAQKNPTAFYLCASSALSGTTGELFFGEGSRLTVL.

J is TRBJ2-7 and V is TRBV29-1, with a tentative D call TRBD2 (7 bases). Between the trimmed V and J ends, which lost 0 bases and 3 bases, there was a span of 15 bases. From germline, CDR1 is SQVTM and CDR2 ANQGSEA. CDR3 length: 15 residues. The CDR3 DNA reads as TGCAGCGTTGAAGATGTCGGGGGGCTGGACTACGAGCAGTACTTC. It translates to CSVEDVGGLDYEQYF.

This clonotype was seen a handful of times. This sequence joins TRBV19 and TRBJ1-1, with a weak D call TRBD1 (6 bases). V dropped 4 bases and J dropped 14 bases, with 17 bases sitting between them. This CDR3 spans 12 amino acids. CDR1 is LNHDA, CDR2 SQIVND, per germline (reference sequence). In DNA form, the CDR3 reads TGTGCCAGTAGTAGCTGGGACACCCTGTGGTTCTTT. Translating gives CASSSWDTLWFF.

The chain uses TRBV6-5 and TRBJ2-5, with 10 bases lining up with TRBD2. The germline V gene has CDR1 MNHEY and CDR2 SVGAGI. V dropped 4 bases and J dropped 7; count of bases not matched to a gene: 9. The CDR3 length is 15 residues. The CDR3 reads CASSSGLAGVGTQYF. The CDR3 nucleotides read TGTGCCAGCAGTTCAGGGCTAGCGGGAGTGGGGACCCAGTACTTC.

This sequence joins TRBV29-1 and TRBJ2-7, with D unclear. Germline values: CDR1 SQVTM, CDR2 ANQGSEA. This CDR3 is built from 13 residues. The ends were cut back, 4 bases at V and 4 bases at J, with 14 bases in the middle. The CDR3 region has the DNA TGCAGCGTTGGTCATGGGGTAGGTTACGAGCAGTACTTC. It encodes CSVGHGVGYEQYF.

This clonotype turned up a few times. The CDR3 coding sequence is TGCAGCGTAGCCACAGGTCCCGATGAGCAGTTCTTC. This codes for CSVATGPDEQFF. This chain joins TRBV29-1 and TRBJ2-1; the D gene is possibly TRBD1 (5 bases). CDR3 size: 12 residues. V lost 6 bases, J lost 8 bases, and 14 bases lay in between. Germline assignment: CDR1 SQVTM and CDR2 ANQGSEA.

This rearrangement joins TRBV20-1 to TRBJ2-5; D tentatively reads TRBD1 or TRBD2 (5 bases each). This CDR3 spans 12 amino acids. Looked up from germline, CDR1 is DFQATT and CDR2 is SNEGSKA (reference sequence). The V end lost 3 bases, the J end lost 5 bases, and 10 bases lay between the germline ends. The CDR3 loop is CSASSEGETQYF. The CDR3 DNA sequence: TGCAGTGCTAGTTCCGAGGGGGAGACCCAGTACTTC.

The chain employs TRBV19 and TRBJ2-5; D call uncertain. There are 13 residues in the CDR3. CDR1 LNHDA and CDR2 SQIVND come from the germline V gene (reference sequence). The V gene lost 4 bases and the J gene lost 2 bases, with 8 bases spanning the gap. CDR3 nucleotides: TGTGCCAGTAGTAAACAACAGCAAGAGACCCAGTACTTC. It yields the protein CASSKQQQETQYF.

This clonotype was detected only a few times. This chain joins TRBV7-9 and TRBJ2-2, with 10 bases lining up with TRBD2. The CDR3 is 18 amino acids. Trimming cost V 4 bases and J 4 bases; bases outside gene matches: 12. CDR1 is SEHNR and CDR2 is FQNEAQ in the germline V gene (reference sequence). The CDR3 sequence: CASSSTGSGRAITGELFF. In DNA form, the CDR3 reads TGTGCCAGCAGCTCCACCGGCAGCGGGAGGGCCATCACCGGGGAGCTGTTTTTT.